One and the same sample provided the 31 T cell receptor beta chains below, sequenced in a study of regulatory dendritic cells for organ transplantation. Antigen specificity for these receptors is unknown. Produced via immunoSEQ multiplex PCR; TCRdb's table is partial and in-frame only. The sample gives fewer than 15,000 clones, 75% to 80% of which show up once; more than 1% is in the top ten. Sorted T cells were CFSE-labeled and cultured approximately five days with allogeneic regulatory or mature dendritic cells at 1:10. The source material was naive CD8+ T cells from blood cultured with regulatory dendritic cells. Subset: CD45RA+ naive T cells. These receptors were taken from a human donor in good health.

This clone was detected only a few times. The chain links TRBV27 to TRBJ2-2, with 12 nucleotides matching TRBD1. The ends lost 5 bases at V and 2 bases at J; junction bases unmatched: 9. Germline CDR1 MNHEY, CDR2 SMNVEV (reference sequence). CDR3 length equals 18 residues. The CDR3 coding sequence is TGTGCCAGCAGTGGGGGACAGGGGGCAGTATTCAACACCGGGGAGCTGTTTTTT. Its translation: CASSGGQGAVFNTGELFF.

CDR3 in DNA: TGTGCCAGCAGCGCGTTGGGGGGACTGAATGAAAAACTGTTTTTT. It specifies CASSALGGLNEKLFF. The genes are TRBV9 and TRBJ1-4; the D gene is possibly TRBD1 (5 bases). The ends were cut back, 3 bases at V and 5 bases at J, with 14 bases in the middle. CDR1 SGDLS and CDR2 YYNGEE come from the germline V gene. The CDR3 loop spans 15 amino acids.

The chain has TRBV4-2 and TRBJ2-7, with 7 nucleotides matching TRBD1. V trimming: 0 bases; J trimming: 3 bases; junction bases outside the gene matches: 5. CDR1 is LGHNA and CDR2 is YNFKEQ in the germline V gene. The CDR3 is 15 amino acids. The CDR3 loop reads CASSQERQGNYEQYF. CDR3 nucleotide sequence: TGTGCCAGCAGCCAAGAGCGACAGGGTAACTACGAGCAGTACTTC.

The gene calls are TRBV5-1 and TRBJ2-6; a weak D match, TRBD1 (6 bases). Germline V gives CDR1 SGHRS, CDR2 YFSETQ. There are 17 residues in the CDR3. The V end lost 7 bases, the J end lost 2 bases, and 19 bases lay between the germline ends. The CDR3: CASSGWGQEAGANVLTF. The CDR3 bases are TGCGCCAGCTCGGGTTGGGGACAAGAAGCTGGGGCCAACGTCCTGACTTTC.

This clone has only one observation. The chain couples TRBV27 to TRBJ1-4, with D hard to call. V was cut by 5 bases and J by 5 bases, with 15 bases left in between. Germline V gene data show CDR1 as MNHEY and CDR2 as SMNVEV (reference sequence). This CDR3 has 15 amino acids. This CDR3 reads CASSTYREPNEKLFF. DNA of the CDR3: TGTGCCAGCAGTACGTACCGGGAGCCAAATGAAAAACTGTTTTTT. Using reference TRBV27 and TRBJ1-4 for the parts outside the CDR3, the full variable domain is EAQVTQNPRYLITVTGKKLTVTCSQNMNHEYMSWYRQDPGLGLRQIYYSMNVEVTDKGDVPEGYKVSRKEKRNFPLILESPSPNQTSLYFCASSTYREPNEKLFFGSGTQLSVL.

The chain has TRBV4-3 and TRBJ2-1; TRBD2 aligns across 10 bases. Germline V lookup: CDR1 LGHNA, CDR2 YSLEER. This CDR3 has 15 residues. V was clipped by 4 bases and J by 1 base; unmatched bases: 1. The CDR3 loop reads CASSRSGGSYNEQFF. The CDR3 DNA sequence: TGCGCCAGCAGCCGTAGCGGGGGGTCCTACAATGAGCAGTTCTTC.

The chain recombines TRBV25-1 with TRBJ2-1, with a possible D match to TRBD2 (6 bases). The CDR3 covers 14 residues. The V end was cut by 6 bases, the J end by 5 bases, with 14 bases between. CDR1 is MGHDK, CDR2 SYGVNS, per germline. The CDR3 bases are TGTGCCAGCAGCTGGGACTCTCCCAACAATGAGCAGTTCTTC. Translated, it gives CASSWDSPNNEQFF. The whole variable domain, filled in from reference TRBV25-1 and TRBJ2-1, reads EADIYQTPRYLVIGTGKKITLECSQTMGHDKMYWYQQDPGMELHLIHYSYGVNSTEKGDLSSESTVSRIRTEHFPLTLESARPSHTSQYLCASSWDSPNNEQFFGPGTRLTVL.

This clone was found once. V is TRBV4-3 and J is TRBJ1-4; 8 bases are shared with TRBD1. The V gene end was trimmed by 3 bases and the J gene end by 7 bases; junction bases not matched to a gene: 7. This CDR3 is built from 15 residues. The germline gives CDR1 LGHNA, CDR2 YSLEER. CDR3 coding DNA: TGCGCCAGCAGCCAGGCAACAGGGGGAGGTGAAAAACTGTTTTTT. Translation: CASSQATGGGEKLFF.

The V call is TRBV9, the J call TRBJ2-1; 9 bases are a match to TRBD2. The V gene end was trimmed by 0 bases and the J gene end by 6 bases; junction bases not matched to a gene: 7. The germline CDR1 and CDR2 sequences are SGDLS and YYNGEE. There are 16 residues in the CDR3. The CDR3 DNA sequence: TGTGCCAGCAGCGTAGCTTGGCGGGGGGGCTTCAATGAGCAGTTCTTC. Translated, it gives CASSVAWRGGFNEQFF. The complete variable domain, with remaining parts taken from reference TRBV9 and TRBJ2-1, reads DSGVTQTPKHLITATGQRVTLRCSPRSGDLSVYWYQQSLDQGLQFLIQYYNGEERAKGNILERFSAQQFPDLHSELNLSSLELGDSALYFCASSVAWRGGFNEQFFGPGTRLTVL.

This chain joins TRBV9 and TRBJ2-3, with 7 bases matching TRBD2. This CDR3 has 16 amino acids. Trimming at V came to 3 bases and at J to 0 bases, leaving 7 bases not matched to a gene. In germline, CDR1 is SGDLS, CDR2 YYNGEE. DNA for the CDR3: TGTGCCAGCAGCGAACGCGGGGGTTTGAGCACAGATACGCAGTATTTT. Translated, it gives CASSERGGLSTDTQYF.

This clone has only a few counts. The J gene is TRBJ2-1, the V gene TRBV7-9, with no clear D. Trimming left V 5 bases short and J 0 bases short, with 11 bases between. Germline V gives CDR1 SEHNR, CDR2 FQNEAQ (reference sequence). The CDR3 has 15 residues. DNA of the CDR3: TGTGCCAGCAGCGTTGACTCCAGCTCCTACAATGAGCAGTTCTTC. Translation gives CASSVDSSSYNEQFF.

This chain uses TRBV7-8 with TRBJ2-5, with D tentatively TRBD1 (7 bases). V lost 7 bases to trimming and J lost 5 bases, with 17 bases between them. CDR3 length: 14 residues. In germline, CDR1 is SGHVS, CDR2 FQNEAQ. In DNA, the CDR3 is TGTGCCAGCACCCCCCGGGCAGGGGGGGAGACCCAGTACTTC. This gives the protein CASTPRAGGETQYF.

This clone was counted only a few times. The chain couples TRBV2 to TRBJ1-1; no definite D call. V lost 2 bases to trimming and J lost 4 bases, with 5 bases between them. The germline V gene has CDR1 SNHLY and CDR2 FYNNEI. The CDR3 runs 12 residues. The CDR3 nucleotides are TGTGCCAGCAGTGAATCTACCACTGAAGCTTTCTTT. It is translated as CASSESTTEAFF.

V usage is TRBV6-5 and J usage is TRBJ2-2; D unresolved. V was trimmed by 3 bases and J by 1 base, leaving 3 bases between them. This CDR3 comprises 13 residues. Germline CDR1 reads MNHEY; CDR2 reads SVGAGI. CDR3 residues: CASSYMNTGELFF. CDR3 coding DNA: TGTGCCAGCAGTTATATGAACACCGGGGAGCTGTTTTTT.

V is TRBV4-2 and J is TRBJ2-7, with 9 bases matching TRBD2. In germline, CDR1 is LGHNA, CDR2 YNFKEQ. The V segment lost 0 bases and the J segment 3 bases; nucleotides outside the gene matches: 9. The CDR3 contains 17 residues. In DNA, the CDR3 is TGTGCCAGCAGCCAAGAGAACCTAGCGGGGATGGTCTACGAGCAGTACTTC. It specifies CASSQENLAGMVYEQYF.

The chain is built from TRBV7-9 and TRBJ2-7; D might be TRBD1 (5 bases). V was clipped by 5 bases and J by 2 bases, with 19 bases between them. The germline V gene has CDR1 SEHNR and CDR2 FQNEAQ (reference sequence). The CDR3 totals 16 residues. The CDR3 DNA reads as TGTGCCAGCAGCAGCGACGGACACGGCTCCACCTACGAGCAGTACTTC. The encoded protein is CASSSDGHGSTYEQYF.

The V and J genes are TRBV5-1 and TRBJ2-1; TRBD1 matches 8 bases. Germline CDR1 SGHRS, CDR2 YFSETQ. Unmatched junction bases numbered 7, after V lost 1 base and J lost 4 bases. The CDR3 has 16 residues. The CDR3 region has the DNA TGCGCCAGCAGCTTGCAGCAGGGGGCCAGATACAATGAGCAGTTCTTC. The encoded protein is CASSLQQGARYNEQFF.

A single count supports this clone. The V gene is TRBV4-1, the J gene TRBJ2-3, with 7 bases identical to TRBD1. The junction had 6 bases not matched to a gene; V was cut back by 2 bases and J by 1 base. The CDR3 contains 16 residues. Germline V gene data show CDR1 as MGHRA and CDR2 as YSYEKL. In DNA form, the CDR3 reads TGCGCCAGCAGCCAACCCAGACAGGGAGGCACAGATACGCAGTATTTT. It codes for CASSQPRQGGTDTQYF.

J is TRBJ1-5 and V is TRBV7-9; D perhaps matches TRBD1 (6 bases). Germline V lookup: CDR1 SEHNR, CDR2 FQNEAQ (reference sequence). The CDR3 is 15 amino acids. Trimming left V 5 bases short and J 5 bases short, with 16 bases between. The CDR3 loop reads CASSPPSDSYQPQHF. CDR3 sequence (DNA): TGTGCCAGCAGCCCCCCTTCGGACAGTTATCAGCCCCAGCATTTT.

The rearrangement links TRBV7-6 to TRBJ2-7, with D perhaps TRBD2 (6 bases). The CDR3 contains 11 residues. Germline V gene sequence: CDR1 SGHVS, CDR2 FNYEAQ. V was shortened by 5 bases and J by 7 bases, with 9 bases between the two germline ends. For the CDR3, the DNA is TGTGCCAGCAGCCCCGGGGGAGAGCAGTACTTC. Protein: CASSPGGEQYF.

This clone was counted between two and nine times. The chain is built from TRBV15 and TRBJ1-1, with 7 nucleotides matching TRBD1. Trimming at V came to 1 base and at J to 6 bases, leaving 8 bases not matched to a gene. The CDR3 loop spans 15 amino acids. Germline CDR1 reads LNHNV; CDR2 reads YYDKDF (reference sequence). The CDR3 DNA follows: TGTGCCACCAGCAGAGTAGAGACAGGGTTGTCTGAAGCTTTCTTT. The encoded protein is CATSRVETGLSEAFF.

The chain has TRBV7-6 and TRBJ2-7; 7 nucleotides agree with TRBD2. CDR1 is SGHVS, CDR2 FNYEAQ, per germline. The CDR3 runs 17 residues. The junction had 11 bases not matched to a gene; V was cut back by 1 base and J by 2 bases. The CDR3 here is CASSLVYGGDPPYEQYF. The CDR3 region has the DNA TGTGCCAGCAGCTTAGTATATGGGGGGGACCCTCCCTACGAGCAGTACTTC.

Regarding this clone: One end of the junction is discordant with germline, which a read error may explain. This chain connects TRBV5-4 to TRBJ2-7; 8 bases line up with TRBD2. Germline V gene data show CDR1 as SGHNT and CDR2 as YYREEE (reference sequence). The CDR3 covers 14 residues. This CDR3 is CASSHRGGAYEQYF. The CDR3 bases are TGCGCCAGCAGCCATCGGGGGGGTGCCTACGAGCAGTACTTC.

J is TRBJ2-6 and V is TRBV9; 7 bases agree with TRBD1. Germline CDR1 SGDLS, CDR2 YYNGEE. V shed 4 bases, J shed 4 bases, and the junction held 8 bases outside the gene matches. The CDR3 extends over 16 amino acids. This CDR3 is CASSTRGGDGANVLTF. The CDR3 nucleotides read TGTGCCAGCAGCACTCGAGGGGGCGACGGGGCCAACGTCCTGACTTTC.

The chain links TRBV5-5 to TRBJ2-1, with TRBD1 matching 7 bases. This CDR3 has 15 residues. The germline V gene encodes CDR1 SGHKS and CDR2 YYEKEE (reference sequence). V trimming: 0 bases; J trimming: 7 bases; junction bases outside the gene matches: 7. CDR3 nucleotide sequence: TGTGCCAGCAGCTTGGTAGAGGGGGCTGCAAATGAGCAGTTCTTC. Amino acid sequence: CASSLVEGAANEQFF.

This clone appeared once. J is TRBJ2-6 and V is TRBV27; 12 positions match TRBD1. V gave up 4 bases and J gave up 2 bases; unmatched junction bases: 3. CDR1 is MNHEY, CDR2 SMNVEV, per germline (reference sequence). The CDR3 covers 17 residues. DNA for the CDR3: TGTGCCAGCAGTTCCGGGACAGGGGGCCCTGGGGCCAACGTCCTGACTTTC. Translated: CASSSGTGGPGANVLTF.

This chain joins TRBV15 and TRBJ2-7; TRBD2 might be the D (5 bases). Trimming cost V 3 bases and J 7 bases, with 10 bases left between them. From germline, CDR1 is LNHNV and CDR2 YYDKDF (reference sequence). The CDR3 length is 12 residues. The DNA for the CDR3 is TGTGCCACCAGCAGCCCCGAGCGGGAGCAGTACTTC. As protein: CATSSPEREQYF.

Within the sample, this clone is medium-sized. The chain combines TRBV27 with TRBJ2-7; a possible D gene is TRBD2 (5 bases). Germline V CDR1 and CDR2: MNHEY, SMNVEV (reference sequence). The CDR3 is 15 amino acids. Trimming cost V 7 bases and J 2 bases, with 18 bases left between them. CDR3 DNA: TGTGCCAGCATCGTACCCCGGCTAGCCCCCTACGAGCAGTACTTC. Protein: CASIVPRLAPYEQYF.

The chain has TRBV7-9 and TRBJ2-7; 10 bases agree with TRBD1. J lost 6 bases, V lost 5 bases, and 7 bases had no gene match. Germline CDR1 SEHNR, CDR2 FQNEAQ (reference sequence). This CDR3 contains 14 residues. The CDR3 region is CASSPGTGVGEQYF. In DNA, the CDR3 is TGTGCCAGCAGCCCCGGGACAGGGGTGGGCGAGCAGTACTTC.

The chain has TRBV28 and TRBJ2-1, with D possibly TRBD2 on 6 matching bases. V gave up 3 bases and J gave up 4 bases, with 7 bases separating them. The germline V gene has CDR1 MDHEN and CDR2 SYDVKM. There are 13 residues in the CDR3. The CDR3 nucleotides read TGTGCCAGCAGTTTGCGGGAATACAATGAGCAGTTCTTC. This codes for CASSLREYNEQFF.

The table lists this clone with a count of one. The chain recombines TRBV5-1 with TRBJ2-1, with 10 nucleotides matching TRBD1. Germline lookup yields CDR1 SGHRS and CDR2 YFSETQ. V was pared by 4 bases and J by 4 bases, with 14 bases of the junction left unmatched. The CDR3 spans 18 residues. The chain's CDR3 is CASSPSGTGDVQYNEQFF. In DNA, the CDR3 is TGCGCCAGCAGCCCCTCAGGGACAGGGGACGTTCAATACAATGAGCAGTTCTTC.